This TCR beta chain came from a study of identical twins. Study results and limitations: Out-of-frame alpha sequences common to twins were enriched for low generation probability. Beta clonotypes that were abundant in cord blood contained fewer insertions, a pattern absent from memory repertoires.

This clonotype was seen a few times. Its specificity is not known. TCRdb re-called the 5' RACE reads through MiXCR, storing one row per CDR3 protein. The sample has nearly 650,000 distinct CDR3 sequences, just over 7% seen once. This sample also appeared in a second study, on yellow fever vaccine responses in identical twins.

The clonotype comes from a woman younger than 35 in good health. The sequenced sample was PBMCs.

In DNA, the CDR3 is TGTGCCAGCAGCCCATCACTAGTCCCCCAGCAAAACATTCAGTACTTC. This codes for CASSPSLVPQQNIQYF. The chain is built from TRBV3-1 and TRBJ2-4, with D possibly being TRBD2 (5 bases). V gave up 4 bases and J gave up 5 bases, with 18 bases separating them. The germline CDR1 and CDR2 sequences are LGHDT and YNNKEL (reference sequence). The CDR3 runs 16 residues.